A selection of T cell receptor beta chains follows, all from one sample in a study of monozygotic twins with inflammatory bowel disease. TCRdb re-called the 5' RACE reads, yielding one record per CDR3 amino acid sequence without DNA. The sample table includes fewer than 450,000 distinct CDR3 sequences. The sequenced sample was blood. The receptors shown here come from a human donor with ulcerative colitis or Crohn's disease, or a healthy co-twin of an affected twin (not recorded which). Both conserved end residues are part of each CDR3.

j_call	v_call	cdr3_aa
TRBJ1-2	TRBV15	CATSRGDGGYGYTF
TRBJ2-4	TRBV11-2	CASSLEAGGGWNIQYF
TRBJ2-1	TRBV20-1	CSARADSSRHNEQFF
TRBJ2-7	TRBV7-2	CASSFFRAYEQYF
TRBJ2-1	TRBV5-1	CASKGQGGYNEQFF
TRBJ1-5	TRBV27	CASSFSKSRQPQHF
TRBJ2-1	TRBV5-1	CASSPGGDEQFF
TRBJ1-5	TRBV20-1	CSVTANRGNQPQHF
TRBJ1-2	TRBV7-9	CASSPDRKTYTF
TRBJ1-2	TRBV5-1	CASSLVAGGISNYGYTF
TRBJ1-5	TRBV28	CASNLPTGGVQPQHF
TRBJ2-3	TRBV4-2	CASSQDAGTGYTDTQYF
TRBJ1-1	TRBV28	CASSFLVTGGRTEAFF
TRBJ2-7	TRBV28	CASSQLAGGRNEQYF
TRBJ2-5	TRBV19	CASTRRGRGFEETQYF
TRBJ1-1	TRBV7-6	CASSQTQGFDTEAFF
TRBJ2-3	TRBV12-3/TRBV12-4	CASTPALQDTDTQYF
TRBJ2-6	TRBV5-1	CASSLARDSGANVLTF
TRBJ2-7	TRBV25-1	CASSGWQGAYEQYF
TRBJ1-2	TRBV6-4	CASSDSSGQGVVDGYTF